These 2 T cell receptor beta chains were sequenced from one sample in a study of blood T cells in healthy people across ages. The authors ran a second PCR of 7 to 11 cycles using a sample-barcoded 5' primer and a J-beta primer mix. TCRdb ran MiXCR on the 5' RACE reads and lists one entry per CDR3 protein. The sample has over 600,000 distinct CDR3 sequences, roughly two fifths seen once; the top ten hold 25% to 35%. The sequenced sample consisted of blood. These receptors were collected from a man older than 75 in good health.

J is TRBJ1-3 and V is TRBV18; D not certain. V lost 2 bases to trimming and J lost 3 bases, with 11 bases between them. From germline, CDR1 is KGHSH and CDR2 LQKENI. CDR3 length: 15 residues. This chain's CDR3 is CASSPSGLNGNTIYF. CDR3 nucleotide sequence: TGTGCCAGCTCACCATCAGGCCTTAATGGAAACACCATATATTTT.

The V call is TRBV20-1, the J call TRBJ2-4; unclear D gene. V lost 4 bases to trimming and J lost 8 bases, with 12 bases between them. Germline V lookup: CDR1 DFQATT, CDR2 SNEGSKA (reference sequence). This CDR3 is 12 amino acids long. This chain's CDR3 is CSAIVGDDIQYF. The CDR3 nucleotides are TGCAGTGCTATCGTTGGCGACGACATTCAGTACTTC.